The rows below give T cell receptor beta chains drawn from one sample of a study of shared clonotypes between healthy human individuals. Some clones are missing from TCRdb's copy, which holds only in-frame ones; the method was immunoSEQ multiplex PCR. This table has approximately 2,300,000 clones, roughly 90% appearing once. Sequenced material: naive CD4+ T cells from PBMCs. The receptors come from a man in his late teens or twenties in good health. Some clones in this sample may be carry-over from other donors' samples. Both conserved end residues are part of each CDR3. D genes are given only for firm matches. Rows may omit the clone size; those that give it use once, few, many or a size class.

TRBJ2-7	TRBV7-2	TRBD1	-	CASSFQDRLEQYF	TGTGCCAGCAGCTTCCAGGACAGGCTCGAGCAGTACTTC
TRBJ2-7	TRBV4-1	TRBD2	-	CASSQLTSGSRYEQYF	TGCGCCAGCAGCCAACTCACTAGCGGGAGTCGTTACGAGCAGTACTTC
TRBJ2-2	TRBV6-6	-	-	CASSYLGNPTGELFF	TGTGCCAGCAGTTACCTCGGGAATCCCACCGGGGAGCTGTTTTTT
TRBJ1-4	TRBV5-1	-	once	CASSLAGRVWEKLFF	TGCGCCAGCAGCTTGGCCGGCAGGGTCTGGGAAAAACTGTTTTTT
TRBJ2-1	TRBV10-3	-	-	CAISGETPYNEQFF	TGTGCCATCAGTGGTGAGACACCATACAATGAGCAGTTCTTC
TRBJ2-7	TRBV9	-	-	CASSVASSGVLYEQYF	TGTGCCAGCAGCGTAGCTAGTTCGGGGGTCCTGTACGAGCAGTACTTC
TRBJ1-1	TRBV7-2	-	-	CASSLTLSGTEAFF	TGTGCCAGCAGCTTGACCCTGTCCGGCACTGAAGCTTTCTTT
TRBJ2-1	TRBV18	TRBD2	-	CASSARGGEQFF	TGTGCCAGCTCAGCCCGGGGGGGTGAGCAGTTCTTC
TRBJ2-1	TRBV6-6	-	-	CASTGSYNEQFF	TGTGCCAGCACAGGGTCCTACAATGAGCAGTTCTTC
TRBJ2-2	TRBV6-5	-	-	CASSYGGILNTGELFF	TGTGCCAGCAGTTACGGGGGGATCCTGAACACCGGGGAGCTGTTTTTT
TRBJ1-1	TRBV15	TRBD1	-	CATSRDRDSRREAFF	TGTGCCACCAGCAGAGATAGGGACAGCAGACGTGAAGCTTTCTTT
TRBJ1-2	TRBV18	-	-	CASSLMTEKEYGYTF	TGTGCCAGCTCACTCATGACGGAGAAGGAGTATGGCTACACCTTC
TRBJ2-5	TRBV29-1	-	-	CSALEPGLMETQYF	TGCAGCGCCCTCGAACCGGGACTGATGGAGACCCAGTACTTC
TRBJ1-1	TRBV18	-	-	CASSPGTLNEAFF	TGTGCCAGCTCACCAGGGACGCTTAATGAAGCTTTCTTT
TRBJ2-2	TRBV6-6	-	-	CASSIPGSLFF	TGTGCCAGCAGTATTCCGGGAAGCCTGTTTTTT
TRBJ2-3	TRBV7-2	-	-	CASSLERLADTQYF	TGTGCCAGCAGCTTGGAGCGCCTAGCGGATACGCAGTATTTT
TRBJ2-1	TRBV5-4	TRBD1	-	CASSTLSRGYYNEQFF	TGTGCCAGCAGCACCCTAAGCAGGGGGTACTACAATGAGCAGTTCTTC
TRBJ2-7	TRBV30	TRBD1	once	CAWSGTGVYEQYF	TGTGCCTGGAGTGGGACAGGGGTCTACGAGCAGTACTTC
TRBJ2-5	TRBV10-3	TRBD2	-	CAIKPGLAGGQETQYF	TGTGCCATCAAACCGGGACTAGCGGGGGGCCAAGAGACCCAGTACTTC
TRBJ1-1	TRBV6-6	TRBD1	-	CASSHTGAVNTEAFF	TGTGCCAGCAGCCATACAGGGGCGGTGAACACTGAAGCTTTCTTT
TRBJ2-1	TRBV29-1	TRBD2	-	CSVMGLAGAGEQFF	TGCAGCGTCATGGGACTAGCGGGAGCGGGCGAGCAGTTCTTC
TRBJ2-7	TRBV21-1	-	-	CASSLERGKVIHEQYF	TGTGCCAGCAGCTTAGAGAGGGGTAAGGTTATCCACGAGCAGTACTTC
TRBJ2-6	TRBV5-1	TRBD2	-	CASSYTLAGGSGANVLTF	TGCGCCAGCAGCTATACACTAGCGGGAGGCTCAGGGGCCAACGTCCTGACTTTC
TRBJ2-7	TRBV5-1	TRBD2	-	CASRPELAGTYEQYF	TGCGCCAGCCGCCCCGAGCTAGCGGGGACCTACGAGCAGTACTTC
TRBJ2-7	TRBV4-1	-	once	CASSQGSFPSGVPYEQYF	TGCGCCAGCAGCCAAGGCTCGTTCCCGTCGGGGGTCCCCTACGAGCAGTACTTC
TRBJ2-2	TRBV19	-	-	CASRTEFTGELFF	TGTGCCAGTCGGACGGAGTTCACCGGGGAGCTGTTTTTT
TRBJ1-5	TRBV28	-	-	CASSLGSWPQHF	TGTGCCAGCAGTTTGGGGAGTTGGCCCCAGCATTTT
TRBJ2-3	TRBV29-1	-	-	CSVEVLSADTQYF	TGCAGCGTTGAGGTCTTGTCGGCAGATACGCAGTATTTT
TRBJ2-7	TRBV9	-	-	CASGPGWDSSYEQYF	TGTGCCTCCGGACCGGGCTGGGACTCCTCCTACGAGCAGTACTTC
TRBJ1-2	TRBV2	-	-	CASRTNGRDGYTF	TGTGCCAGCAGGACAAACGGACGGGATGGCTACACCTTC
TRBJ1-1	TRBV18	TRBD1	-	CASSPTGGGSEAFF	TGTGCCAGCTCACCAACAGGGGGAGGGTCTGAAGCTTTCTTT
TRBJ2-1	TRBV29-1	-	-	CSVDRLTYNEQFF	TGCAGCGTTGATCGACTAACTTACAATGAGCAGTTCTTC
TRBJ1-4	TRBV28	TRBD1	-	CASSLRGGRFGKLFF	TGTGCCAGCAGTTTACGAGGGGGCAGGTTCGGAAAACTGTTTTTT
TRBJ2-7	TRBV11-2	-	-	CASSLVRGDRSWYEQYF	TGTGCCAGCAGCTTAGTTCGGGGCGACAGGAGTTGGTACGAGCAGTACTTC
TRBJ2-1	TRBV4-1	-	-	CASSQALGGGGLNEQFF	TGCGCCAGCAGCCAAGCTCTAGGAGGTGGTGGTCTCAATGAGCAGTTCTTC
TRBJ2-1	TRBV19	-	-	CATSTPGVYNEQFF	TGTGCCACCTCAACCCCGGGGGTCTACAATGAGCAGTTCTTC
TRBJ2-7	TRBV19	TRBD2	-	CASSIRLAGPAYEQYF	TGTGCCAGTAGTATAAGGCTAGCGGGACCAGCCTACGAGCAGTACTTC
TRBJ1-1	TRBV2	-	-	CASSVEGGGAEAFF	TGTGCCAGCAGTGTGGAGGGCGGAGGGGCTGAAGCTTTCTTT
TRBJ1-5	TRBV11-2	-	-	CASSLDGQGNQPQHF	TGTGCCAGCAGCTTAGATGGGCAGGGCAATCAGCCCCAGCATTTT
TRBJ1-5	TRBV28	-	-	CASSYGSNQPQHF	TGTGCCAGCAGTTACGGTAGCAATCAGCCCCAGCATTTT
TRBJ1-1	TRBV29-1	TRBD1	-	CSWGDSMNTEAFF	TGCAGCTGGGGGGACAGCATGAACACTGAAGCTTTCTTT
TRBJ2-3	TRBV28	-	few	CASRRGGPPDTQYF	TGTGCCAGCCGTCGAGGGGGGCCCCCAGATACGCAGTATTTT
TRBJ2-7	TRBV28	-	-	CASSSPSAGYEQYF	TGTGCCAGCAGTTCCCCTAGCGCCGGCTACGAGCAGTACTTC
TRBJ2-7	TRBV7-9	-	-	CASSLAQAQSYEQYF	TGTGCCAGCAGCTTAGCGCAGGCACAATCCTACGAGCAGTACTTC
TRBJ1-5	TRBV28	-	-	CASSPLGTPPSKHF	TGTGCCAGCAGTCCCCTTGGGACGCCACCCTCCAAGCATTTT
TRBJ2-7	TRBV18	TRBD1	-	CASSGVLKTGTYEQYF	TGTGCCAGCTCTGGGGTCTTGAAGACAGGGACCTACGAGCAGTACTTC
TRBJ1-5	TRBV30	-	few	CAWSATVYSNQPQHF	TGTGCCTGGAGTGCGACAGTTTATAGCAATCAGCCCCAGCATTTT
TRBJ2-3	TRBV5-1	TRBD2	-	CASSDELADDPDTQYF	TGCGCCAGCAGCGACGAACTAGCGGACGATCCAGATACGCAGTATTTT
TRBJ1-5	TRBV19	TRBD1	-	CASSIGPPPGQGGGQPQHF	TGTGCCAGTAGTATAGGCCCTCCACCGGGACAGGGAGGAGGTCAGCCCCAGCATTTT
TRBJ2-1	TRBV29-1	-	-	CSVGSSYNEQFF	TGCAGCGTTGGTAGTTCCTACAATGAGCAGTTCTTC
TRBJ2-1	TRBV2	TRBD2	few	CASSDRTGTISYNEQFF	TGTGCCAGCAGCGATCGGACCGGGACTATCTCCTACAATGAGCAGTTCTTC
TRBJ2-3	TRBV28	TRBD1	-	CASIPGTGAADTQYF	TGTGCCAGCATCCCTGGGACAGGGGCGGCAGATACGCAGTATTTT
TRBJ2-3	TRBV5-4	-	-	CASSRRGDTQYF	TGTGCCAGCAGCCGACGAGGGGATACGCAGTATTTT